Detailed here is one T cell receptor (beta chain). A much bigger clone sits one base away, suggesting this may be a read error. The junction had 7 bases not matched to a gene; V was cut back by 4 bases and J by 8 bases. CDR3 length equals 14 residues. Germline CDR1 reads LNHNV; CDR2 reads YYDKDF (reference sequence). One entry per CDR3 protein results from TCRdb running MiXCR on the PCR reads. This sample yields 400,000 to 600,000 distinct CDR3 sequences, of which roughly 26% are seen a single time; under 0.85% belongs to the top ten. The entry originates in a study of molecular identifiers for immune sequencing clone quantification. With RNA at 10%, 30% or 50%, naive CD8 libraries came from about 20,000 to 1,000,000 sorted cells.

V gene TRBV15 combines with J gene TRBJ2-1; 8 nucleotides match TRBD1. Sequencing used naive CD8+ T cells from blood, with Jurkat cell RNA spiked in. The subset denotes: FACS-sorted CD8+CD4-CCR7+CD45RA+ naive T cells. This receptor was identified in a human donor in good health. Some libraries in this study had Jurkat cell RNA spiked in. The CDR3 DNA reads TGTGCCACCAGCACCAGACAGGGGAGTTATGAGCAGTTCTTC. It specifies CATSTRQGSYEQFF.